The clone carrying this TCR beta chain was recorded at least ten times. The target antigen is unknown. This record comes from a study of CD8 T cells in ankylosing spondylitis. Per the germline V gene, CDR1 is ENHRY and CDR2 is SYGVKD. This CDR3 region has 14 residues. Unmatched junction bases numbered 4, after V lost 6 bases and J lost 0 bases. In TCRdb, the 5' RACE reads were re-called with MiXCR into one record per CDR3 protein. The table lists a few hundred thousand distinct CDR3 sequences, about 10% of them singletons. Notes on the study in general: Disease-linked clones proved CD8+ and comparatively uncommon in peripheral blood.

The sequenced sample was blood, either unsorted or a sorted T cell fraction (not recorded which). The chain couples TRBV10-3 to TRBJ2-5; TRBD1 matches 7 bases. The source is a male donor with ankylosing spondylitis or in good health (not recorded which). Here the CDR3 reads CAIRTGQNQETQYF. The CDR3 coding sequence is TGTGCCATCAGGACGGGACAGAACCAAGAGACCCAGTACTTC.